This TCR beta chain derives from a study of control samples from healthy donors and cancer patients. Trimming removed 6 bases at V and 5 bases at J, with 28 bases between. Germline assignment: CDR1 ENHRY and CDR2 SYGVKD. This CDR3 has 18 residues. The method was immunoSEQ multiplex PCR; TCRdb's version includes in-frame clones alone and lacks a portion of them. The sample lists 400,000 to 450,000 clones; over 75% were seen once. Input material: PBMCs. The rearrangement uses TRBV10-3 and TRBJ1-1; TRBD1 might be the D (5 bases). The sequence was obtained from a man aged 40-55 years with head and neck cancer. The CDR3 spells CAIRSPPRDTPARTEAFF. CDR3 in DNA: TGTGCCATCAGAAGTCCCCCCAGGGATACACCCGCGAGGACTGAAGCTTTCTTT.